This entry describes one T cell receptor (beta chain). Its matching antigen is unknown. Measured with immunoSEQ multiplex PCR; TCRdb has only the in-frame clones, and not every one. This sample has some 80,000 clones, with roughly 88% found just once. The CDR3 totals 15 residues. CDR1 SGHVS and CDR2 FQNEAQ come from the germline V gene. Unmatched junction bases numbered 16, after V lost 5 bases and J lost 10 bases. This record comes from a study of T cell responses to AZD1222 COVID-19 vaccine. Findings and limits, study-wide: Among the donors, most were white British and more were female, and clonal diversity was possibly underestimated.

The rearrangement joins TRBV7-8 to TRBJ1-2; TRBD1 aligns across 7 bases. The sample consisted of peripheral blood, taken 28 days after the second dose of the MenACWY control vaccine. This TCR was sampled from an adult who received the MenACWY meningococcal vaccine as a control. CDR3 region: CASSLSGTATYIYTF. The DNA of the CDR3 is TGTGCCAGCAGCCTTTCCGGGACAGCAACCTACATCTACACCTTC.